Presented here are 32 T cell receptor beta chains from one specimen sequenced in a study of T-cell memory formation after mild COVID-19. TCRdb reanalysed the 5' RACE reads using MiXCR and keeps one entry per CDR3 protein. The repertoire holds a few hundred thousand distinct CDR3 sequences, with more than 13% as singletons. Sequencing used PBMCs or a T cell subset sorted from them (not recorded which). The receptors were sampled from a man aged 18 to 29 who had mild COVID-19 (a few samples of this study predate the infection). Cell type and time point are not known.

This clonotype has at least ten counts. The V call is TRBV7-2, the J call TRBJ2-7, with 7 positions matching TRBD2. The V and J ends lost 3 bases and 3 bases, in that order; junction bases with no gene match: 2. This CDR3 contains 13 residues. Germline CDR1 is SGHTA and CDR2 is FQGNSA. This CDR3 reads CASSFSGGYEQYF. The CDR3 DNA reads as TGTGCCAGCAGCTTCTCGGGGGGCTACGAGCAGTACTTC.

J is TRBJ1-6 and V is TRBV7-6, with D unresolved. The CDR3 sequence is 14 residues long. The germline V gene encodes CDR1 SGHVS and CDR2 FNYEAQ. Trimming removed 5 bases from V and 6 bases from J, with 11 bases in between. The CDR3 loop reads CASSVTYPNSPLHF. The CDR3 DNA follows: TGTGCCAGCAGCGTGACATATCCTAATTCACCCCTCCACTTT.

CDR3 amino acids: CASRSDSYLQSVTEAFF. Here the CDR3 DNA reads TGTGCCAGCAGATCGGACAGCTACCTACAGTCGGTCACTGAAGCTTTCTTT. The chain links TRBV12-3 or TRBV12-4 to TRBJ1-1; D is possibly TRBD1 (6 bases). This CDR3 comprises 17 residues. V was cut by 6 bases and J by 4 bases, with 24 bases left in between.

This chain connects TRBV4-1 to TRBJ2-3, with no clear D. CDR1 and CDR2 (germline): MGHRA, YSYEKL. V lost 4 bases to trimming and J lost 4 bases, with 6 bases between them. CDR3 length equals 12 residues. CDR3 DNA sequence: TGCGCCAGCAGCCCGTTTCCAGATACGCAGTATTTT. Encoded protein: CASSPFPDTQYF.

J is TRBJ1-1 and V is TRBV6-6; D unresolved. With 2 bases removed from V and 0 bases from J, the gap between germline ends came to 10 bases. The CDR3 consists of 15 residues. CDR1 MNHNY and CDR2 SVGAGI come from the germline V gene (reference sequence). The DNA of the CDR3 is TGTGCCAGCAGTTACGAGGCACCTATGAACACTGAAGCTTTCTTT. Translating gives CASSYEAPMNTEAFF.

This CDR3 is CASVRDRGNYEQYF. The CDR3 nucleotides read TGCGCCAGCGTCCGGGACAGGGGAAACTACGAGCAGTACTTC. The chain recombines TRBV5-1 with TRBJ2-7; 10 positions match TRBD1. The germline V gene encodes CDR1 SGHRS and CDR2 YFSETQ. The J segment lost 3 bases and the V segment lost 7 bases, leaving 7 bases of the junction unmatched. This CDR3 spans 14 amino acids.

The genes are TRBV20-1 and TRBJ2-7; TRBD1 agrees at 7 bases. The CDR3 contains 13 residues. CDR1 and CDR2 from the germline V gene are DFQATT and SNEGSKA (reference sequence). With 2 bases clipped from V and 3 bases from J, the junction kept 4 bases outside the gene matches. DNA for the CDR3: TGCAGTGCTAGATACCAGGGGGACTACGAGCAGTACGTC. This sequence encodes CSARYQGDYEQYV.

This clonotype was observed a handful of times. V and J are TRBV24-1 and TRBJ2-5; TRBD1 matches 7 bases. V shed 0 bases, J shed 2 bases, and the junction held 8 bases outside the gene matches. Per germline, CDR1 KGHDR and CDR2 SFDVKD. CDR3 length equals 17 residues. CDR3 residues: CATSDLPGTENQETQYF. The CDR3 DNA reads TGTGCCACCAGTGATTTGCCCGGGACAGAAAATCAAGAGACCCAGTACTTC.

The chain joins TRBV7-9 to TRBJ2-1; D is ambiguous. The CDR3 has 17 amino acids. The V gene lost 4 bases and the J gene lost 5 bases, with 21 bases spanning the gap. Germline loops: CDR1 SEHNR, CDR2 FQNEAQ (reference sequence). The CDR3 sequence: CASSSADGSRPDNEQFF. The DNA for the CDR3 is TGTGCCAGCAGCTCAGCCGACGGGTCGAGGCCTGACAATGAGCAGTTCTTC.

This chain connects TRBV9 to TRBJ2-3, with D possibly matching TRBD2 (6 bases). This CDR3 is 18 amino acids long. Trimming stripped 3 bases from V and 0 bases from J, with 20 bases between. The germline gives CDR1 SGDLS, CDR2 YYNGEE. The DNA for the CDR3 is TGTGCCAGCAGCGGGGGATGGGCGGGGCCTACTAGCACAGATACGCAGTATTTT. Encoded protein: CASSGGWAGPTSTDTQYF.

V is TRBV6-1 and J is TRBJ1-2; unclear D gene. The CDR3 loop spans 14 amino acids. V shed 6 bases and J shed 2 bases, with 13 bases lying between them. Germline V CDR1 and CDR2: MNHNS, SASEGT. CDR3 region: CASSWQEANYGYTF. In DNA form, the CDR3 reads TGTGCCAGCAGCTGGCAGGAGGCGAACTATGGCTACACCTTC.

This chain joins TRBV5-1 and TRBJ2-1, with D tentatively TRBD1 (6 bases). CDR1 SGHRS and CDR2 YFSETQ come from the germline V gene. V was pared by 4 bases and J by 0 bases, with 17 bases between. The CDR3 sequence is 17 residues long. The CDR3 DNA is TGCGCCAGCAGCGGCCCCTCCAGGGGAGACTCCTACAATGAGCAGTTCTTC. This codes for CASSGPSRGDSYNEQFF.

The gene calls are TRBV5-1 and TRBJ2-3; 8 bases fit TRBD2. The V and J ends lost 4 bases and 6 bases, in that order; junction bases with no gene match: 7. The CDR3 covers 14 residues. Germline V gene data show CDR1 as SGHRS and CDR2 as YFSETQ. The DNA of the CDR3 is TGCGCCAGCAGCCAACTAGCGGCCGAGGATACGCAGTATTTT. This gives the protein CASSQLAAEDTQYF.

This clonotype has just a few counts. V usage is TRBV6-5 and J usage is TRBJ2-5; D tentatively reads TRBD1 or TRBD2 (5 bases each). V lost 4 bases to trimming and J lost 5 bases, with 17 bases between them. In germline, CDR1 is MNHEY, CDR2 SVGAGI. The CDR3 has 15 amino acids. CDR3 DNA: TGTGCCAGCAGTTTCACTCCCGGGACCGGGGAGACCCAGTACTTC. This encodes CASSFTPGTGETQYF.

This rearrangement joins TRBV5-1 to TRBJ2-5; no clear D. Germline CDR1 is SGHRS and CDR2 is YFSETQ. V was pared by 4 bases and J by 0 bases, with 7 bases between. This CDR3 is built from 13 residues. CDR3 bases: TGCGCCAGCAGCGTGCAGGACCAAGAGACCCAGTACTTC. Amino acid sequence: CASSVQDQETQYF.

The chain employs TRBV6-6 and TRBJ2-3; D is possibly TRBD2 (6 bases). Germline V gene data show CDR1 as MNHNY and CDR2 as SVGAGI (reference sequence). The CDR3 loop spans 16 amino acids. V lost 5 bases and J lost 0, with 15 bases in between. Here the CDR3 reads CASSKREAISTDTQYF. The CDR3 nucleotides read TGTGCCAGCAGTAAGAGGGAGGCCATAAGCACAGATACGCAGTATTTT.

The chain links TRBV7-3 to TRBJ2-7; D is perhaps TRBD1 (5 bases). CDR1 SGHTA and CDR2 FQGTGA come from the germline V gene. The CDR3 loop spans 15 amino acids. Trimming shortened V by 5 bases and J by 4 bases, and 18 bases separated the two germline ends. CDR3 protein: CASSPGSGSYYEQYF. CDR3 sequence (DNA): TGTGCCAGCAGCCCGGGTTCAGGGTCCTATTACGAGCAGTACTTC. Based on the CDR3 plus reference TRBV7-3 and TRBJ2-7, the full variable domain is GAGVSQTPSNKVTEKGKYVELRCDPISGHTALYWYRQSLGQGPEFLIYFQGTGAADDSGLPNDRFFAVRPEGSVSTLKIQRTERGDSAVYLCASSPGSGSYYEQYFGPGTRLTVT.

Only a few counts were recorded for this clonotype. The chain recombines TRBV12-3 or TRBV12-4 with TRBJ2-1; unclear D gene. The CDR3 spans 15 residues. V lost 6 bases and J 1 base, leaving 13 bases between the germline ends. Here the CDR3 reads CASSPPNRSYNEQFF. The CDR3 DNA sequence: TGTGCCAGCAGCCCTCCGAACCGGTCCTACAATGAGCAGTTCTTC.

The V call is TRBV4-3, the J call TRBJ1-1; D is possibly TRBD1 (5 bases). Germline V CDR1 and CDR2: LGHNA, YSLEER. The V gene lost 5 bases and the J gene lost 1 base, with 11 bases spanning the gap. CDR3 size: 14 residues. In nucleotides, the CDR3 is TGCGCCAGCAGCTATCTAGACAGGAACACTGAAGCTTTCTTT. This sequence encodes CASSYLDRNTEAFF.

The chain is built from TRBV5-1 and TRBJ1-2, with 8 bases matching TRBD1. This CDR3 region has 15 residues. Germline trimming cut 4 bases from V and 8 bases from J; bases unmatched to any gene: 13. Germline values: CDR1 SGHRS, CDR2 YFSETQ. CDR3 amino acids: CASSPSGTGPSGYTF. DNA for the CDR3: TGCGCCAGCAGCCCATCCGGGACAGGCCCCTCGGGCTACACCTTC.

V gene TRBV5-1 combines with J gene TRBJ2-2, with D unclear. Per the germline V gene, CDR1 is SGHRS and CDR2 is YFSETQ. Trimming pared 4 bases from V and 8 bases from J, leaving 9 bases between. CDR3 length equals 12 residues. CDR3: CASSLPQGELFF. The CDR3 DNA follows: TGCGCCAGCAGCCTGCCCCAGGGGGAGCTGTTTTTT.

V is TRBV15 and J is TRBJ1-2; TRBD1 agrees at 11 bases. The germline V gene has CDR1 LNHNV and CDR2 YYDKDF (reference sequence). Losses at the gene ends were 3 bases for V and 8 bases for J; bases not matched to a gene: 2. The CDR3 contains 13 residues. The CDR3 nucleotides read TGTGCCACCAGCAGGGGACAGGGGGACGGCTACACCTTC. Translated: CATSRGQGDGYTF.

This clonotype was detected only a few times. The V call is TRBV4-2, the J call TRBJ2-2; TRBD2 aligns across 8 bases. CDR1 is LGHNA, CDR2 YNFKEQ, per germline. The CDR3 consists of 17 residues. Germline trimming cut 0 bases from V and 6 bases from J; bases unmatched to any gene: 9. CDR3 sequence (DNA): TGTGCCAGCAGCCAAGATTTATCGGGGGGGTACGCCGGGGAGCTGTTTTTT. Its protein is CASSQDLSGGYAGELFF.

The chain links TRBV3-1 to TRBJ1-1; TRBD1 aligns across 7 bases. The CDR3 loop spans 15 amino acids. Per the germline V gene, CDR1 is LGHDT and CDR2 is YNNKEL (reference sequence). The V segment lost 3 bases and the J segment 8 bases; nucleotides outside the gene matches: 12. The CDR3 region has the DNA TGTGCCAGCAGCCACAGGCCCGTACAGGGGAGGGAAGCTTTCTTT. Amino acids: CASSHRPVQGREAFF.

This clonotype was found many times. The V call is TRBV12-3 or TRBV12-4, the J call TRBJ1-1; D not certain. The CDR3 spans 11 residues. V was shortened by 1 base and J by 13 bases, with 10 bases between the two germline ends. This CDR3 is CASSLGIKDFF. The CDR3 coding sequence is TGTGCCAGCAGTTTAGGGATCAAGGATTTCTTT.

This clonotype has at least ten counts. The genes are TRBV7-2 and TRBJ2-5; D gene uncertain. Trimming took off 1 base at V and 5 bases at J, with 8 bases between the two ends. The CDR3 consists of 13 residues. Germline CDR1 is SGHTA and CDR2 is FQGNSA. The CDR3 reads CASSLGNRETQYF. CDR3 nucleotide sequence: TGTGCCAGCAGCTTAGGGAACCGGGAGACCCAGTACTTC.

There are many counts of this clonotype. This chain uses TRBV5-1 with TRBJ2-7; D gene ambiguous. CDR3 length: 14 residues. Germline V gene lookup returns CDR1 SGHRS and CDR2 YFSETQ. Trimming took 6 bases from V and 1 from J, leaving 14 bases between them. In DNA, the CDR3 is TGCGCCAGCACCCCTATCCCAGGATCCTACGAGCAGTACTTC. This encodes CASTPIPGSYEQYF.

This clonotype appeared a few times. The V gene is TRBV6-5, the J gene TRBJ2-1; TRBD1 might be the D (6 bases). The CDR3 spans 15 residues. V lost 5 bases and J 5 bases, leaving 16 bases between the germline ends. Germline CDR1 MNHEY, CDR2 SVGAGI. CDR3 sequence: CASSQGHLNDNEQFF. CDR3 in DNA: TGTGCCAGCAGTCAGGGACATTTAAATGACAATGAGCAGTTCTTC.

For the CDR3, the DNA is TGTGCCAGCAGCGTAGAGGGAGCGGGACGTTACAATGAGCAGTTCTTC. Protein: CASSVEGAGRYNEQFF. The chain links TRBV9 to TRBJ2-1; 7 bases agree with TRBD2. Per germline, CDR1 SGDLS and CDR2 YYNGEE. V dropped 0 bases and J dropped 4; count of bases not matched to a gene: 7. This CDR3 region has 16 residues.

This clonotype has more than one count but fewer than ten. The rearrangement uses TRBV7-8 and TRBJ2-7; D not certain. The CDR3 length is 13 residues. Germline CDR1 SGHVS, CDR2 FQNEAQ. V dropped 4 bases and J dropped 0 bases, with 7 bases sitting between them. The CDR3 here is CASSSDLSYEQYV. The CDR3 coding sequence is TGTGCCAGCAGCTCGGACCTCTCCTACGAGCAGTACGTC.

This clonotype was observed a handful of times. The genes are TRBV6-5 and TRBJ2-5; TRBD2 matches at 13 bases. The CDR3 consists of 15 residues. J was trimmed by 4 bases and V by 6 bases; bases with no gene match: 5. Germline loops: CDR1 MNHEY, CDR2 SVGAGI. The CDR3 DNA sequence: TGTGCCAGCAGGCAAACTAGCGGGGGGGCAGAGACCCAGTACTTC. This codes for CASRQTSGGAETQYF.

In its sample, this clonotype was seen a few times. The CDR3, as DNA: TGCGCCAGCAGCCAAGAAAACGCGGGATCGTGGTCACCCCTCCACTTT. It translates to CASSQENAGSWSPLHF. The J gene is TRBJ1-6, the V gene TRBV4-3; D is unclear. CDR1 and CDR2 (germline): LGHNA, YSLEER. This CDR3 region has 16 residues. Trimming took off 0 bases at V and 10 bases at J, with 16 bases between the two ends.